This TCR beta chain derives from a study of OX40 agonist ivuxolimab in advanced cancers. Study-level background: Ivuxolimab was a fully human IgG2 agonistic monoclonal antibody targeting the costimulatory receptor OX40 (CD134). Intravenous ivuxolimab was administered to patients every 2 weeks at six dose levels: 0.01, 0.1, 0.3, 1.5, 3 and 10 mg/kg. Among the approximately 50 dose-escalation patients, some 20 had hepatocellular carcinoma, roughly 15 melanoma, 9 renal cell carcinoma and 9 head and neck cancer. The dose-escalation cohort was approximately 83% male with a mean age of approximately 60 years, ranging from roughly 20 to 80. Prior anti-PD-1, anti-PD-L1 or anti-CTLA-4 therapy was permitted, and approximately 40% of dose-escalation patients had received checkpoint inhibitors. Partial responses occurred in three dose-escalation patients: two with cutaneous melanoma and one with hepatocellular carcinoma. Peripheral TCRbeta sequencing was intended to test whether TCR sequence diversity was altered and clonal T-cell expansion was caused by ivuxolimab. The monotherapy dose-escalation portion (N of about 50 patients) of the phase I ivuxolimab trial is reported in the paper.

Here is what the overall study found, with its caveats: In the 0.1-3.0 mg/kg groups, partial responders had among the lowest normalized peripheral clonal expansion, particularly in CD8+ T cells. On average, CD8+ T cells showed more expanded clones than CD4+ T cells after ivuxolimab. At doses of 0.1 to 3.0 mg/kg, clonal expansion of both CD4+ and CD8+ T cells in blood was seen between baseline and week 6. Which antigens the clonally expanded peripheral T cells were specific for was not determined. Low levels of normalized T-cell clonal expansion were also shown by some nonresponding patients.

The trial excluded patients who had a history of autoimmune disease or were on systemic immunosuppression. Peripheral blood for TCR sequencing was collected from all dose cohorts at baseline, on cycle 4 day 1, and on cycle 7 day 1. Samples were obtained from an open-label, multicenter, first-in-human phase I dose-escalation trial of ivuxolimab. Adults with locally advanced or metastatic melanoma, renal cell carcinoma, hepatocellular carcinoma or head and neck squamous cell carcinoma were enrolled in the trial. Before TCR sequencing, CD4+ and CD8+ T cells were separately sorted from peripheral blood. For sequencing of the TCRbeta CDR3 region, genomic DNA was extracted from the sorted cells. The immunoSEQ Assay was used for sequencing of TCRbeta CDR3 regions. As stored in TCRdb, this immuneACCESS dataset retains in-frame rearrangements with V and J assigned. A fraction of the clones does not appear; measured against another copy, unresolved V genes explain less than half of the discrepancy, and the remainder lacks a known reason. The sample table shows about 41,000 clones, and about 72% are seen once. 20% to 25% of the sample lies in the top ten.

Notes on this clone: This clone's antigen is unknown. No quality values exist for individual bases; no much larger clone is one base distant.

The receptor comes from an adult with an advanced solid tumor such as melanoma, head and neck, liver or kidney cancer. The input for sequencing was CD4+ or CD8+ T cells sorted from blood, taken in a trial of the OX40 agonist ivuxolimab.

CDR3 region: CASSSGQNYYEQYF. The DNA sequence is TGTGCCAGCAGCTCGGGACAGAACTACTACGAGCAGTACTTC. The receptor chain draws on TRBV7-9 and TRBJ2-7, with TRBD1 matching 7 junction bases. At the junction V is shortened by 4 bases and J by 3 bases; bases outside the gene matches: 6. The germline V gene (reference sequence) provides CDR1 SEHNR and CDR2 FQNEAQ. Spanning cysteine to phenylalanine, the CDR3 consists of 14 amino acids. Only the CDR3 region is kept as DNA, spanning 42 bases read in frame from base 1.